These T cell receptor beta chains were read from a single sample in a study of T cell responses to AZD1222 COVID-19 vaccine. Using immunoSEQ multiplex PCR, the repertoire was profiled, and TCRdb retains in-frame clones only, with some absent. The table lists fewer than 200,000 clones, more than 70% of them singletons. The sequenced sample was peripheral blood, obtained 28 days after the second AZD1222 dose. These receptors all stem from an adult who received the AZD1222 COVID-19 vaccine. Each CDR3 is given with its conserved first and last residue. A D gene is named only where the DNA matches it firmly. Rows give clone size only sometimes, using once, few, many, or a class for an expanded clone.

cdr3_nt: TGTGCCAGCAGCCCAGGGCCTCTCGGGGATGGCTACACCTTC; cdr3_aa: CASSPGPLGDGYTF; v_call: TRBV7-3; j_call: TRBJ1-2; clone_size: -; d_call: -
cdr3_nt: TGTGCCAGCAGTCCCGGGGTGAACACTGAAGCTTTCTTT; cdr3_aa: CASSPGVNTEAFF; v_call: TRBV28; j_call: TRBJ1-1; clone_size: -; d_call: -
cdr3_nt: TGTGCCAGCAGCCAAGCGGAAAAAGAGACCCAGTACTTC; cdr3_aa: CASSQAEKETQYF; v_call: TRBV4-2; j_call: TRBJ2-5; clone_size: -; d_call: -
cdr3_nt: TGTGCCAGCAGCTTTTTTCCGGGACAGGAAGGGTATGGCTACACCTTC; cdr3_aa: CASSFFPGQEGYGYTF; v_call: TRBV7-2; j_call: TRBJ1-2; clone_size: -; d_call: TRBD1
cdr3_nt: TGTGCCACCAGCAGAGATAGGACTAGCGGGACTTACACCGGGGAGCTGTTTTTT; cdr3_aa: CATSRDRTSGTYTGELFF; v_call: TRBV15; j_call: TRBJ2-2; clone_size: -; d_call: TRBD2
cdr3_nt: TGTGCCAGCAGCGCGGACACAGGAGCCTACGAGCAGTACTTC; cdr3_aa: CASSADTGAYEQYF; v_call: TRBV9; j_call: TRBJ2-7; clone_size: -; d_call: -
cdr3_nt: TGTGCCAGTAGTATAGATCCAGGGGGCACTGAAGCTTTCTTT; cdr3_aa: CASSIDPGGTEAFF; v_call: TRBV19; j_call: TRBJ1-1; clone_size: -; d_call: TRBD1
cdr3_nt: TGTGCCAGCAGCTTCTCCACCATCAACTATGGCTACACCTTC; cdr3_aa: CASSFSTINYGYTF; v_call: TRBV7-9; j_call: TRBJ1-2; clone_size: -; d_call: -
cdr3_nt: TGTGCCAGCAGCACGGACAGGCCTCAATTACATAGCAATCAGCCCCAGCATTTT; cdr3_aa: CASSTDRPQLHSNQPQHF; v_call: TRBV9; j_call: TRBJ1-5; clone_size: -; d_call: TRBD1
cdr3_nt: TGCAGCGTTCTATTGAGGGGGACAGGTCGGTACGAGCAGTACTTC; cdr3_aa: CSVLLRGTGRYEQYF; v_call: TRBV29-1; j_call: TRBJ2-7; clone_size: -; d_call: TRBD1
cdr3_nt: TGTGCCAGCAGCGTAGGCTCAGCAAGCTCCTACGAGCAGTACTTC; cdr3_aa: CASSVGSASSYEQYF; v_call: TRBV9; j_call: TRBJ2-7; clone_size: -; d_call: -
cdr3_nt: TGTGCCAGCAGCTTAGAAGTGACAGGGATCAATGAAAAACTGTTTTTT; cdr3_aa: CASSLEVTGINEKLFF; v_call: TRBV7-2; j_call: TRBJ1-4; clone_size: -; d_call: TRBD1
cdr3_nt: TGTGCCAGCTCACGGGCGACAGGACAAGAGACCCAGTACTTC; cdr3_aa: CASSRATGQETQYF; v_call: TRBV18; j_call: TRBJ2-5; clone_size: -; d_call: -
cdr3_nt: TGTGCCAGCGCAAATAGCGGAGGAGCCTACGAGCAGTACTTC; cdr3_aa: CASANSGGAYEQYF; v_call: TRBV6-5; j_call: TRBJ2-7; clone_size: -; d_call: -
cdr3_nt: TGTGCCAGCAGTAAATATCAGGGGCAGAACTATGGCTACACCTTC; cdr3_aa: CASSKYQGQNYGYTF; v_call: TRBV27; j_call: TRBJ1-2; clone_size: -; d_call: -
cdr3_nt: TGTGCCAGCAGACGGCGGACAGGATCCAGCAATCAGCCCCAGCATTTT; cdr3_aa: CASRRRTGSSNQPQHF; v_call: TRBV28; j_call: TRBJ1-5; clone_size: -; d_call: TRBD1
cdr3_nt: TGTGCCAGCAGCTTTGCCAGCGGGGGATACAATGAGCAGTTCTTC; cdr3_aa: CASSFASGGYNEQFF; v_call: TRBV7-3; j_call: TRBJ2-1; clone_size: -; d_call: TRBD2
cdr3_nt: TGTGCCAGCAGAGATACAGGAATCAATGAGCAGTTCTTC; cdr3_aa: CASRDTGINEQFF; v_call: TRBV6-5; j_call: TRBJ2-1; clone_size: -; d_call: -
cdr3_nt: TGTGCCAGCAGCGTAGAGCAGGGGGACACCGGGGAGCTGTTTTTT; cdr3_aa: CASSVEQGDTGELFF; v_call: TRBV9; j_call: TRBJ2-2; clone_size: -; d_call: TRBD1
cdr3_nt: TGTGCCAGCAGCTTAGGGGTGGCGGAGCGGGACTTTCAGTACTTC; cdr3_aa: CASSLGVAERDFQYF; v_call: TRBV7-8; j_call: TRBJ2-4; clone_size: -; d_call: TRBD2
cdr3_nt: TGTGCCAGCAGAAATAGCGGGAGTGCAGATACGCAGTATTTT; cdr3_aa: CASRNSGSADTQYF; v_call: TRBV28; j_call: TRBJ2-3; clone_size: -; d_call: TRBD2
cdr3_nt: TGTGCCAGTACCCTCCCAGGCGTGAACACTGAAGCTTTCTTT; cdr3_aa: CASTLPGVNTEAFF; v_call: TRBV19; j_call: TRBJ1-1; clone_size: -; d_call: -
cdr3_nt: TGTGCCAGTAGTGTGTCAGGGGGCTTACGGACTGAAGCTTTCTTT; cdr3_aa: CASSVSGGLRTEAFF; v_call: TRBV19; j_call: TRBJ1-1; clone_size: -; d_call: TRBD1
cdr3_nt: TGTGCCAGTAGTATATCCCGGACAGGGGGCAAGGCAGATACGCAGTATTTT; cdr3_aa: CASSISRTGGKADTQYF; v_call: TRBV19; j_call: TRBJ2-3; clone_size: -; d_call: TRBD1
cdr3_nt: TGTGCCAGCACCCCCGCTGTAGGGGGTCCAGATACGCAGTATTTT; cdr3_aa: CASTPAVGGPDTQYF; v_call: TRBV27; j_call: TRBJ2-3; clone_size: -; d_call: -
cdr3_nt: TGTGCCAGCAGCCAAGTGTGGACAGGGGAAGATACGCAGTATTTT; cdr3_aa: CASSQVWTGEDTQYF; v_call: TRBV3-1/TRBV3-2; j_call: TRBJ2-3; clone_size: -; d_call: TRBD1
cdr3_nt: TGTGCCAGCAGGCCTACTAGCTTCGGGCAGTACTTC; cdr3_aa: CASRPTSFGQYF; v_call: TRBV2; j_call: TRBJ2-7; clone_size: -; d_call: -
cdr3_nt: TGTGCCAGCAGCCTCGGGGACACCTGGTTCTTC; cdr3_aa: CASSLGDTWFF; v_call: TRBV25-1; j_call: TRBJ2-1; clone_size: -; d_call: -
cdr3_nt: TGTGCCAGCAGTTTTTATCAGCGGGAACACGGGGAGCAGTTCTTC; cdr3_aa: CASSFYQREHGEQFF; v_call: TRBV27; j_call: TRBJ2-1; clone_size: -; d_call: TRBD2
cdr3_nt: TGTGCCAGCAGCTCGAGAGGAGGACTAGCGGGGAACAATGAGCAGTTCTTC; cdr3_aa: CASSSRGGLAGNNEQFF; v_call: TRBV7-2; j_call: TRBJ2-1; clone_size: -; d_call: TRBD2
cdr3_nt: TGTGCCAGTAGTATGGGACAGTTCCACTACAATGAGCAGTTCTTC; cdr3_aa: CASSMGQFHYNEQFF; v_call: TRBV19; j_call: TRBJ2-1; clone_size: -; d_call: TRBD1
cdr3_nt: TGTGCCAGCAGCCATAACAGGGATGGCACAGATACGCAGTATTTT; cdr3_aa: CASSHNRDGTDTQYF; v_call: TRBV13; j_call: TRBJ2-3; clone_size: once; d_call: -
cdr3_nt: TGTGCCAGCAGCCGCAGCGGGAGGGCCGGTTCCAATGAGCAGTTCTTC; cdr3_aa: CASSRSGRAGSNEQFF; v_call: TRBV3-1/TRBV3-2; j_call: TRBJ2-1; clone_size: -; d_call: TRBD2
cdr3_nt: TGTGCCACCAGTGACCCGGGACAGGGGGACTATCAGCCCCAGCATTTT; cdr3_aa: CATSDPGQGDYQPQHF; v_call: TRBV24-1; j_call: TRBJ1-5; clone_size: few; d_call: TRBD1
cdr3_nt: TGTGCCAGCAGCAGCCGGGACTGCGAGGGAAACACCATATATTTT; cdr3_aa: CASSSRDCEGNTIYF; v_call: TRBV21-1; j_call: TRBJ1-3; clone_size: few; d_call: -
cdr3_nt: TGTGCCAGCAGCGAACAAGGGGGCGTAGAGCCCCAGCATTTT; cdr3_aa: CASSEQGGVEPQHF; v_call: TRBV7-2; j_call: TRBJ1-5; clone_size: -; d_call: TRBD1
cdr3_nt: TGTGCCAGCAGCTTGGAGGCGACCCCACGGAGTAGTGGCTACACCTTC; cdr3_aa: CASSLEATPRSSGYTF; v_call: TRBV5-4; j_call: TRBJ1-2; clone_size: -; d_call: -
cdr3_nt: TGTGCCATCAGTGGGAGAGGGACGACCAACACCGGGGAGCTGTTTTTT; cdr3_aa: CAISGRGTTNTGELFF; v_call: TRBV10-3; j_call: TRBJ2-2; clone_size: -; d_call: -
cdr3_nt: TGTGCCAGCAGCCGCCAGCCAGGGAACACTGAAGCTTTCTTT; cdr3_aa: CASSRQPGNTEAFF; v_call: TRBV7-2; j_call: TRBJ1-1; clone_size: -; d_call: -
cdr3_nt: TGTGCCAGCAGCTTAGCGCCGGGACTAGCGAAGGGTGAGCAGTTCTTC; cdr3_aa: CASSLAPGLAKGEQFF; v_call: TRBV7-2; j_call: TRBJ2-1; clone_size: -; d_call: TRBD2
cdr3_nt: TGTGCCAGCAGTTTTACGGGTGAAAAACTGTTTTTT; cdr3_aa: CASSFTGEKLFF; v_call: TRBV12-3/TRBV12-4; j_call: TRBJ1-4; clone_size: -; d_call: -
cdr3_nt: TGCGCCAGCAGCCCCCAGACCTCTGGAAACACCATATATTTT; cdr3_aa: CASSPQTSGNTIYF; v_call: TRBV5-1; j_call: TRBJ1-3; clone_size: -; d_call: -
cdr3_nt: TGTGCCAGCAGCTTACAAGGCGGATCCTACAATGAGCAGTTCTTC; cdr3_aa: CASSLQGGSYNEQFF; v_call: TRBV7-3; j_call: TRBJ2-1; clone_size: once; d_call: -
cdr3_nt: TGTGCCAGCAGCTTAGCGAGCGGGAGCTCCTACAATGAGCAGTTCTTC; cdr3_aa: CASSLASGSSYNEQFF; v_call: TRBV7-6; j_call: TRBJ2-1; clone_size: -; d_call: TRBD2
cdr3_nt: TGTGCCAGCAGACAAACCGGGACTCCGGGGAGGGATACGCAGTATTTT; cdr3_aa: CASRQTGTPGRDTQYF; v_call: TRBV2; j_call: TRBJ2-3; clone_size: -; d_call: -
cdr3_nt: TGTGCCAGCACCAGGGGTAGCAATCAGCCCCAGCATTTT; cdr3_aa: CASTRGSNQPQHF; v_call: TRBV6-6; j_call: TRBJ1-5; clone_size: few; d_call: -
cdr3_nt: TGTGCCAGCAGTCCGGCCTCCGGGACGGGCATGGGCGGCTACACCTTC; cdr3_aa: CASSPASGTGMGGYTF; v_call: TRBV28; j_call: TRBJ1-2; clone_size: few; d_call: -
cdr3_nt: TGTGCCAGTAGTACAACAGGACGGGATACGCAGTATTTT; cdr3_aa: CASSTTGRDTQYF; v_call: TRBV19; j_call: TRBJ2-3; clone_size: -; d_call: -
cdr3_nt: TGCGCCAGCAGCTCTGTCGGGCCTGAAGAGACCCAGTACTTC; cdr3_aa: CASSSVGPEETQYF; v_call: TRBV5-1; j_call: TRBJ2-5; clone_size: few; d_call: -
cdr3_nt: TGTGCCAGCAGTTACTTGGGAGGAGCTTTCTTT; cdr3_aa: CASSYLGGAFF; v_call: TRBV6-5; j_call: TRBJ1-1; clone_size: -; d_call: -
cdr3_nt: TGTGCCAGCAGCCCAGAAGGACAGGGGGATAAGGGAAGTGGCTACACCTTC; cdr3_aa: CASSPEGQGDKGSGYTF; v_call: TRBV6-4; j_call: TRBJ1-2; clone_size: -; d_call: TRBD1
cdr3_nt: TGTGCCAGCAGCACCGGACAGGGAGGGTACGAGCAGTACTTC; cdr3_aa: CASSTGQGGYEQYF; v_call: TRBV7-2; j_call: TRBJ2-7; clone_size: -; d_call: -
cdr3_nt: TGCGCCAGCAGCATGGACAGGGCGGCAGATACGCAGTATTTT; cdr3_aa: CASSMDRAADTQYF; v_call: TRBV5-1; j_call: TRBJ2-3; clone_size: -; d_call: TRBD1
cdr3_nt: TGTGCCAGTAGGAGCGGGGGCACAGATACGCAGTATTTT; cdr3_aa: CASRSGGTDTQYF; v_call: TRBV19; j_call: TRBJ2-3; clone_size: -; d_call: TRBD2
cdr3_nt: TGTGCCTGGGGGGGACAGGTCTACGAGCAGTACTTC; cdr3_aa: CAWGGQVYEQYF; v_call: TRBV30; j_call: TRBJ2-7; clone_size: -; d_call: TRBD1
cdr3_nt: TGCAGCGTTGGGGCAATAGATGAAAAACTGTTTTTT; cdr3_aa: CSVGAIDEKLFF; v_call: TRBV29-1; j_call: TRBJ1-4; clone_size: -; d_call: -
cdr3_nt: TGTGCCATCAAAAGAGGGGGCACAGATACGCAGTATTTT; cdr3_aa: CAIKRGGTDTQYF; v_call: TRBV10-3; j_call: TRBJ2-3; clone_size: -; d_call: -
cdr3_nt: TGCGCCAGCAGCTTAAACGGGGAAAATCAGCCCCAGCATTTT; cdr3_aa: CASSLNGENQPQHF; v_call: TRBV5-1; j_call: TRBJ1-5; clone_size: few; d_call: -
cdr3_nt: TGTGCCAGCTCACAGGGGGCCCAGGAGACCCAGTACTTC; cdr3_aa: CASSQGAQETQYF; v_call: TRBV18; j_call: TRBJ2-5; clone_size: -; d_call: TRBD1